The 14 T cell receptor beta chains below were found in one sample sequenced in a study of long-term antiretroviral therapy in people with HIV. The immunoSEQ assay was v3.0, run at survey level. The repertoire was sequenced with immunoSEQ multiplex PCR; TCRdb's copy has only in-frame clones and lacks some. The table lists more than 25,000 clones, roughly nine tenths of them singletons. The sequenced sample was unsorted PBMCs, obtained 3.1 years after starting antiretroviral therapy. The receptors shown here come from a man younger than 30 with HIV.

The rearrangement links TRBV15 to TRBJ1-5; D not certain. CDR1 is LNHNV and CDR2 is YYDKDF in the germline V gene (reference sequence). V lost 7 bases, J lost 7 bases, and 11 bases lay in between. This CDR3 is 12 amino acids long. CDR3 DNA: TGTGCCACCAATCGGGGTCAGCAGCCCCAGCATTTT. Amino acids: CATNRGQQPQHF.

V usage is TRBV9 and J usage is TRBJ2-7; D call uncertain. CDR1 SGDLS and CDR2 YYNGEE come from the germline V gene. V was trimmed by 0 bases and J by 3 bases, leaving 16 bases between them. The CDR3 runs 16 residues. DNA of the CDR3: TGTGCCAGCAGCGTAGAGTCAGAGAGTCCTTTCTACGAGCAGTACTTC. Translation: CASSVESESPFYEQYF.

V gene TRBV30 combines with J gene TRBJ1-1; D gene ambiguous. CDR1 and CDR2 from the germline V gene are GTSNPN and SVGIG (reference sequence). The CDR3 has 11 amino acids. Trimming took off 0 bases at V and 7 bases at J, with 6 bases between the two ends. The CDR3 DNA follows: TGTGCCTGGAGTGTAGACCGTGAAGCTTTCTTT. It is translated as CAWSVDREAFF.

The genes are TRBV6-1 and TRBJ1-1; TRBD1 might be the D (5 bases). This CDR3 contains 13 residues. The V gene lost 6 bases and the J gene lost 1 base, with 9 bases spanning the gap. Germline V gene sequence: CDR1 MNHNS, CDR2 SASEGT. For the CDR3, the DNA is TGTGCCAGCAGCATTACAGGGAACACTGAAGCTTTCTTT. This translates into CASSITGNTEAFF.

The V call is TRBV7-8, the J call TRBJ2-6, with D tentatively TRBD1 (6 bases). The V end lost 3 bases, the J end lost 0 bases, and 21 bases lay between the germline ends. Germline lookup yields CDR1 SGHVS and CDR2 FQNEAQ. This CDR3 region has 20 residues. This CDR3 is CASSFLYTGTRYSGANVLTF. The CDR3 DNA sequence: TGTGCCAGCAGCTTCCTTTACACCGGGACAAGATACTCTGGGGCCAACGTCCTGACTTTC.

V is TRBV9 and J is TRBJ2-3; D is possibly TRBD2 (6 bases). The CDR3 is 15 residues long. CDR1 SGDLS and CDR2 YYNGEE come from the germline V gene. V shed 0 bases and J shed 1 base, with 9 bases lying between them. The CDR3 sequence: CASSVEAGRTDTQYF. CDR3 nucleotides: TGTGCCAGCAGCGTAGAGGCGGGACGCACAGATACGCAGTATTTT. The whole variable domain, remainder taken from reference TRBV9 and TRBJ2-3, is DSGVTQTPKHLITATGQRVTLRCSPRSGDLSVYWYQQSLDQGLQFLIQYYNGEERAKGNILERFSAQQFPDLHSELNLSSLELGDSALYFCASSVEAGRTDTQYFGPGTRLTVL.

The chain recombines TRBV5-5 with TRBJ2-2; 10 nucleotides align to TRBD2. The CDR3 extends over 17 amino acids. V shed 4 bases, J shed 4 bases, and the junction held 10 bases outside the gene matches. Germline lookup yields CDR1 SGHKS and CDR2 YYEKEE (reference sequence). CDR3 in amino acids: CASSHPLAGVTTGELFF. In DNA, the CDR3 is TGTGCCAGCAGCCATCCGCTAGCGGGGGTTACCACCGGGGAGCTGTTTTTT.

V and J are TRBV19 and TRBJ2-7; TRBD1 matches at 9 bases. The CDR3 is 14 residues long. J was trimmed by 4 bases and V by 4 bases; bases with no gene match: 5. From germline, CDR1 is LNHDA and CDR2 SQIVND (reference sequence). Written as DNA, the CDR3 is TGTGCCAGTAGTACGACAGGGGGTCGGTACGAGCAGTACTTC. Translated, it gives CASSTTGGRYEQYF.

The CDR3 coding sequence is TGTGCCAGCAGCGCCGGGGCCACAGATACGCAGTATTTT. Translation: CASSAGATDTQYF. The gene calls are TRBV9 and TRBJ2-3; D is possibly TRBD1 or TRBD2 (5 bases each). The CDR3 is made up of 13 amino acids. Germline V gene lookup returns CDR1 SGDLS and CDR2 YYNGEE. V lost 3 bases and J lost 2, with 7 bases in between.

V usage is TRBV9 and J usage is TRBJ1-1; 9 bases are a match to TRBD1. This CDR3 region has 16 residues. V shed 6 bases and J 3 bases; nucleotides not matched to a gene: 12. Germline lookup yields CDR1 SGDLS and CDR2 YYNGEE. The CDR3 is CASTVRDREEDTEAFF. CDR3 DNA sequence: TGTGCCAGCACCGTCCGGGACAGGGAAGAGGACACTGAAGCTTTCTTT.

The chain recombines TRBV4-2 with TRBJ2-2; 7 nucleotides line up with TRBD2. Per germline, CDR1 LGHNA and CDR2 YNFKEQ. This CDR3 is built from 14 residues. The trim removed 6 bases at V and 9 bases at J, leaving 10 bases unmatched. CDR3 residues: CASSLGAGSRELFF. The CDR3, as DNA: TGTGCCAGCAGTCTGGGAGCGGGAAGTAGGGAGCTGTTTTTT.

This sequence joins TRBV7-2 and TRBJ2-1; 7 bases align to TRBD2. Germline values: CDR1 SGHTA, CDR2 FQGNSA. The V and J ends lost 10 bases and 1 base, in that order; junction bases with no gene match: 16. The CDR3 totals 17 residues. CDR3 sequence (DNA): TGTGCCACTCACTCTGGTGGTCCCGGGAGGTCCTACAATGAGCAGTTCTTC. Translation: CATHSGGPGRSYNEQFF.

V gene TRBV27 combines with J gene TRBJ2-7; D may be TRBD1 or TRBD2 (5 bases each). CDR3 length: 12 residues. CDR1 and CDR2 from the germline V gene are MNHEY and SMNVEV (reference sequence). Trimming pared 9 bases from V and 1 base from J, leaving 10 bases between. The CDR3 region is CASGTASYEQYF. CDR3 DNA: TGTGCCAGTGGGACCGCATCCTACGAGCAGTACTTC.

The V and J genes are TRBV6-5 and TRBJ2-7, with no clear D. The V gene's germline CDR1 is MNHEY and CDR2 SVGAGI. This CDR3 is 14 amino acids long. V lost 9 bases and J lost 2, with 17 bases in between. The CDR3 reads CASQSWEATYEQYF. The CDR3 coding sequence is TGTGCCAGTCAGTCGTGGGAAGCGACCTACGAGCAGTACTTC.